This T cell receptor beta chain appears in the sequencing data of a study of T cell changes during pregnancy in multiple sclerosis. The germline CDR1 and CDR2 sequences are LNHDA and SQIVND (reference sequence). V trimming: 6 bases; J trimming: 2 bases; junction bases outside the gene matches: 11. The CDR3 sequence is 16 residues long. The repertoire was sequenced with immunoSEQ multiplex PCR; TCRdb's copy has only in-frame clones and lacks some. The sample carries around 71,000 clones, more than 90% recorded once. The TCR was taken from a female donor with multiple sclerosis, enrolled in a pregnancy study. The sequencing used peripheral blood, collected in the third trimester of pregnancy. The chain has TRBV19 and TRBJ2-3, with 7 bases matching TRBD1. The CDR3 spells CASSVIRDRYTDTQYF. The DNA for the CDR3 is TGTGCCAGTAGCGTGATCCGGGACAGATACACAGATACGCAGTATTTT.